These T cell receptor beta chains were read from a single sample in a study of blood T cell repertoires in COVID-19. Some clones are missing from TCRdb's copy, which holds only in-frame ones; the method was immunoSEQ multiplex PCR. The sample has under 140,000 clones, roughly 80% seen once; the top ten hold approximately 17%. The sequenced material came from peripheral blood. These receptors originate from a woman aged 55-70 years with acute or convalescent COVID-19. Both conserved end residues are part of each CDR3. A D gene is named only where the DNA matches it firmly. Only some rows state a clone size, as once, few, many or a class for expanded clones.

j_call d_call clone_size v_call cdr3_aa cdr3_nt
TRBJ2-7 NA NA TRBV5-5 CASSLPGTIIHEQYF TGTGCCAGCAGCTTACCCGGGACAATCATCCACGAGCAGTACTTC
TRBJ1-5 TRBD1 once TRBV10-1 CASSEPGQGAGGNQPQHF TGCGCCAGCAGTGAGCCGGGACAGGGCGCGGGGGGCAATCAGCCCCAGCATTTT
TRBJ1-1 NA NA TRBV6-4 CASSDSGRDDWNTEAFF TGTGCCAGCAGTGACTCGGGCAGGGATGATTGGAACACTGAAGCTTTCTTT
TRBJ1-1 NA NA TRBV5-4 CASSDRQADTEAFF TGTGCCAGCAGCGACCGACAGGCAGACACTGAAGCTTTCTTT
TRBJ1-6 NA NA TRBV18 CASSTFRDNHNSPLHF TGTGCCAGCTCTACCTTCCGGGACAACCATAATTCACCCCTCCACTTT
TRBJ2-7 NA NA TRBV7-2 CASSFTGIRYEQYF TGTGCCAGCAGCTTCACGGGTATACGCTACGAGCAGTACTTC
TRBJ1-4 NA NA TRBV18 CASSRTGPRAEKLFF TGTGCCAGCTCACGTACCGGGCCCAGGGCTGAAAAACTGTTTTTT
TRBJ2-3 NA NA TRBV19 CASSTVGSDTQYF TGTGCCAGTAGCACGGTCGGGTCAGATACGCAGTATTTT
TRBJ1-1 TRBD1 NA TRBV7-3 CASSPQGDRGGTEAFF TGTGCCAGCAGCCCACAAGGGGACAGGGGCGGGACTGAAGCTTTCTTT
TRBJ1-5 TRBD1 NA TRBV19 CASSISGGRGPQHF TGTGCCAGTAGTATATCAGGGGGCCGCGGGCCCCAGCATTTT
TRBJ1-6 NA few TRBV7-2 CASSLGGSSPLHF TGTGCCAGCAGCTTGGGGGGGTCTTCACCCCTCCACTTT
TRBJ2-5 NA NA TRBV5-6 CASSLTAASVLETQYF TGTGCCAGCAGCTTGACCGCCGCCAGCGTCCTAGAGACCCAGTACTTC
TRBJ1-1 TRBD1 NA TRBV28 CASSLGTGVNTEAFF TGTGCCAGCAGTCTAGGGACAGGGGTTAACACTGAAGCTTTCTTT
TRBJ1-6 NA NA TRBV5-1 CASRFSGTYNSPLHF TGCGCCAGCCGATTTTCCGGGACATATAATTCACCCCTCCACTTT
TRBJ1-3 NA NA TRBV2 CASRADSSGNTIYF TGTGCCAGCCGGGCAGACAGCTCTGGAAACACCATATATTTT
TRBJ1-3 NA NA TRBV7-2 CASSSRIGNTIYF TGTGCCAGCAGCTCGCGCATTGGAAACACCATATATTTT
TRBJ1-2 NA NA TRBV11-2 CASSLETTNYGYTF TGTGCCAGCAGCTTAGAAACAACTAACTATGGCTACACCTTC
TRBJ2-5 TRBD2 NA TRBV6-4 CASSLFLAGGGETQYF TGTGCCAGCAGTCTCTTCCTAGCGGGGGGCGGGGAGACCCAGTACTTC
TRBJ1-1 NA NA TRBV5-6 CASSFYLNTEAFF TGTGCCAGCAGCTTTTACTTGAACACTGAAGCTTTCTTT
TRBJ1-1 TRBD1 NA TRBV10-3 CAINKQGARFAEAFF TGTGCCATCAACAAACAGGGGGCGCGGTTCGCTGAAGCTTTCTTT
TRBJ1-2 TRBD1 NA TRBV7-2 CASSLGQGTGYTF TGTGCCAGCAGCTTAGGACAGGGGACTGGCTACACCTTC
TRBJ2-5 NA NA TRBV7-2 CASSLAGVGSGQETQYF TGTGCCAGCAGCTTAGCAGGGGTCGGCTCAGGGCAAGAGACCCAGTACTTC
TRBJ1-1 NA NA TRBV4-3 CASSQETGLPAFF TGCGCCAGCAGCCAAGAGACGGGGTTACCAGCTTTCTTT
TRBJ1-2 NA NA TRBV7-9 CASSLAQGLGTF TGTGCCAGCAGCTTAGCGCAGGGGTTGGGCACCTTC
TRBJ2-4 NA NA TRBV7-9 CASSLGAGLAKNIQYF TGTGCCAGCAGCTTGGGGGCCGGGTTAGCCAAAAACATTCAGTACTTC
TRBJ1-3 NA NA TRBV7-2 CASSLAGGGSSGNTIYF TGTGCCAGCAGCTTAGCAGGGGGGGGCTCATCTGGAAACACCATATATTTT
TRBJ2-1 TRBD2 NA TRBV7-2 CASSIIAGGNEQFF TGTGCCAGCAGCATTATAGCGGGGGGCAATGAGCAGTTCTTC